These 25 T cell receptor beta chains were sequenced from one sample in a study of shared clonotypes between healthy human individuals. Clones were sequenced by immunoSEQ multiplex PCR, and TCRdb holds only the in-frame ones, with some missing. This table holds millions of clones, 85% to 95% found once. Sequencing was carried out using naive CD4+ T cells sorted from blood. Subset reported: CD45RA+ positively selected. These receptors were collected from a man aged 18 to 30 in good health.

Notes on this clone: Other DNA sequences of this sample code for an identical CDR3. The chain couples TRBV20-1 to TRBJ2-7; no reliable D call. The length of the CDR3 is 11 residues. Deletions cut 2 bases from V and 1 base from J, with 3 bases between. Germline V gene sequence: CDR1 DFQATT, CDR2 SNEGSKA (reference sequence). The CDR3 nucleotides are TGCAGTGCTAGATATTCCTACGAGCAGTACTTC. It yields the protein CSARYSYEQYF.

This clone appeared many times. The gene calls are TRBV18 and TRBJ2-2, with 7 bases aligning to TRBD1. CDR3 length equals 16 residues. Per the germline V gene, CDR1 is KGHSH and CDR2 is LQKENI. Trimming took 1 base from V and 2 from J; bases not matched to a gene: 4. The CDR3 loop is CASSPRDSLNTGELFF. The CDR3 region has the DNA TGTGCCAGCTCACCACGGGACAGTCTTAACACCGGGGAGCTGTTTTTT. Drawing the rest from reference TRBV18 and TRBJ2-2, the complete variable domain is NAGVMQNPRHLVRRRGQEARLRCSPMKGHSHVYWYRQLPEEGLKFMVYLQKENIIDESGMPKERFSAEFPKEGPSILRIQQVVRGDSAAYFCASSPRDSLNTGELFFGEGSRLTVL.

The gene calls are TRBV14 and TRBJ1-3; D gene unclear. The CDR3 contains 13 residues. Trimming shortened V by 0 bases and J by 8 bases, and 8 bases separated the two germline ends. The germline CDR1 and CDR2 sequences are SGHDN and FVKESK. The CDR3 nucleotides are TGTGCCAGCAGCCAAGATGAAGTGGACACCATATATTTT. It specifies CASSQDEVDTIYF.

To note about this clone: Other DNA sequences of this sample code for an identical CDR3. The chain's CDR3 is CASSSSGSSYNEQFF. DNA for the CDR3: TGCGCCAGCAGCTCTTCAGGGAGCTCCTACAATGAGCAGTTCTTC. The chain recombines TRBV5-1 with TRBJ2-1, with D perhaps being TRBD1 or TRBD2 (5 bases each). Germline V gene sequence: CDR1 SGHRS, CDR2 YFSETQ. V lost 3 bases, J lost 0 bases, and 10 bases lay in between. The CDR3 runs to 15 residues.

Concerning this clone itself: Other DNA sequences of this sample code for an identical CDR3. The CDR3 sequence is CASSSGQGNTGELFF. In DNA form, the CDR3 reads TGTGCCAGCAGCTCGGGACAGGGGAACACCGGGGAGCTGTTTTTT. The chain carries TRBV7-9 and TRBJ2-2; 9 bases are shared with TRBD1. CDR1 SEHNR and CDR2 FQNEAQ come from the germline V gene (reference sequence). CDR3 size: 15 residues. Losses at the gene ends were 4 bases for V and 1 base for J; bases not matched to a gene: 1.

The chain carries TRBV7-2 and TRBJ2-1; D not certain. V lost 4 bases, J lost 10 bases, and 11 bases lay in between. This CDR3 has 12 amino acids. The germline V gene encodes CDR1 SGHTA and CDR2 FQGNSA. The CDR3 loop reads CASSSYSGEQFF. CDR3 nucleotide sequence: TGTGCCAGCAGCTCCTACTCCGGGGAGCAGTTCTTC.

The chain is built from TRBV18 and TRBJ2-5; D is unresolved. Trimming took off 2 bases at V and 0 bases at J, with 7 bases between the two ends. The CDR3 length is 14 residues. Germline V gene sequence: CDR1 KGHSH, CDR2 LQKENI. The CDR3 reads CASSPTPNQETQYF. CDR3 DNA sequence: TGTGCCAGCTCACCAACGCCCAACCAAGAGACCCAGTACTTC. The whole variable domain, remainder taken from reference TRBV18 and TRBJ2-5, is NAGVMQNPRHLVRRRGQEARLRCSPMKGHSHVYWYRQLPEEGLKFMVYLQKENIIDESGMPKERFSAEFPKEGPSILRIQQVVRGDSAAYFCASSPTPNQETQYFGPGTRLLVL.

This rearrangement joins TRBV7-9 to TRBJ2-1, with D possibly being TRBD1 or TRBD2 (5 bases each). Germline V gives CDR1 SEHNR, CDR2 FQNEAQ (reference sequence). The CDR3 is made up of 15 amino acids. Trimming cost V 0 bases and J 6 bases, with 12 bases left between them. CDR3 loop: CASSLATAGANEQFF. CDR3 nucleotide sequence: TGTGCCAGCAGCTTAGCCACGGCCGGGGCCAATGAGCAGTTCTTC.

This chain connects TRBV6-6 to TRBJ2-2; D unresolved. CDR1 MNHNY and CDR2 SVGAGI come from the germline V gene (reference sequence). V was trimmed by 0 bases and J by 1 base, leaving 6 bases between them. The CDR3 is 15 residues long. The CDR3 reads CASSYSKGNTGELFF. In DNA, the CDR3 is TGTGCCAGCAGTTACTCAAAGGGGAACACCGGGGAGCTGTTTTTT.

This CDR3 reads CASSPRLAGVGSGELFF. The CDR3 DNA is TGCGCCAGCAGCCCGCGACTAGCGGGAGTCGGGAGCGGGGAGCTGTTTTTT. V usage is TRBV5-1 and J usage is TRBJ2-2; 12 nucleotides line up with TRBD2. Germline assignment: CDR1 SGHRS and CDR2 YFSETQ. The J segment lost 7 bases and the V segment lost 4 bases, leaving 11 bases of the junction unmatched. The CDR3 runs 17 residues.

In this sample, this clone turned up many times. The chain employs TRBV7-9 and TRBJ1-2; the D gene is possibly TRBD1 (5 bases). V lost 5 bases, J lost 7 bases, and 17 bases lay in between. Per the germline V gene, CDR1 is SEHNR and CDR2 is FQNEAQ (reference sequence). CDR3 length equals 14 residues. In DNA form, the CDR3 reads TGTGCCAGCAGCGCAGACGGGGGGTCTGTTGGCTACACCTTC. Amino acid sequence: CASSADGGSVGYTF.

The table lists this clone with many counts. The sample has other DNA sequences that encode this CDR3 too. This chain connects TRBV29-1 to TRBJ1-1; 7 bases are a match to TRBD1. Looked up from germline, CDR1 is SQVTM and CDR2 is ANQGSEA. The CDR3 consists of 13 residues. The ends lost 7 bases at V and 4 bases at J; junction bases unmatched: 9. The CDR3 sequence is CSADRVMATEAFF. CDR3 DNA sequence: TGCAGCGCCGACAGGGTTATGGCCACTGAAGCTTTCTTT.

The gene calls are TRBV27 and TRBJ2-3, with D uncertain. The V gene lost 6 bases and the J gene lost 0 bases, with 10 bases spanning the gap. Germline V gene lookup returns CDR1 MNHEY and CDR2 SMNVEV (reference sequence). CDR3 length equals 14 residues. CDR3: CASRVLSSTDTQYF. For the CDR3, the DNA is TGTGCCAGCAGGGTCCTATCCAGCACAGATACGCAGTATTTT.

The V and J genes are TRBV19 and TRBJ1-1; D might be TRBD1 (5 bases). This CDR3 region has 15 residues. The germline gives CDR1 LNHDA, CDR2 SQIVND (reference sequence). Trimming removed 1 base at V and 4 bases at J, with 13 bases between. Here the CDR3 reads CASSIVGARGTEAFF. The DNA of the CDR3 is TGTGCCAGTAGTATAGTAGGGGCGCGTGGCACTGAAGCTTTCTTT. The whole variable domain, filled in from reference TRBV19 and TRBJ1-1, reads DGGITQSPKYLFRKEGQNVTLSCEQNLNHDAMYWYRQDPGQGLRLIYYSQIVNDFQKGDIAEGYSVSREKKESFPLTVTSAQKNPTAFYLCASSIVGARGTEAFFGQGTRLTVV.

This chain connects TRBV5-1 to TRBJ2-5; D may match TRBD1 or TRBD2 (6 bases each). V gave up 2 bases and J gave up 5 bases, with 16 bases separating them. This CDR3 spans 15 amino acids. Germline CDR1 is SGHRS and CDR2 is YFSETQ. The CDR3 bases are TGCGCCAGCAGCTTCGGAGGGGGGAACGGGGAGACCCAGTACTTC. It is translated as CASSFGGGNGETQYF. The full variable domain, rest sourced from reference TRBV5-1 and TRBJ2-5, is KAGVTQTPRYLIKTRGQQVTLSCSPISGHRSVSWYQQTPGQGLQFLFEYFSETQRNKGNFPGRFSGRQFSNSRSEMNVSTLELGDSALYLCASSFGGGNGETQYFGPGTRLLVL.

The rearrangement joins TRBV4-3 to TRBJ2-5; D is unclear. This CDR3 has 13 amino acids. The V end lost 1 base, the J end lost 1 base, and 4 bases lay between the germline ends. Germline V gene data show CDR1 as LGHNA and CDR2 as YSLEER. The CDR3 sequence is CASSQVSQETQYF. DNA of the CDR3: TGCGCCAGCAGCCAAGTGAGCCAAGAGACCCAGTACTTC.

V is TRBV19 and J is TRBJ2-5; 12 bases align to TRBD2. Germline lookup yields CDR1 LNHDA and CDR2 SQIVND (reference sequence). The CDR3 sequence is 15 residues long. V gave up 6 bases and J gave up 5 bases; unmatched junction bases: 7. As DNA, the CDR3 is TGTGCCAGTAGGCCAACTAGCGGGGGGAGGGAGACCCAGTACTTC. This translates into CASRPTSGGRETQYF.

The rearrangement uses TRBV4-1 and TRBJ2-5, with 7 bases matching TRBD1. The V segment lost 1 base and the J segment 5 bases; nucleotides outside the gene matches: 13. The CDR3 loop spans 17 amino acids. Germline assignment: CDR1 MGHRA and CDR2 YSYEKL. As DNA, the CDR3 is TGCGCCAGCAGCCAAGGGGCACTTTCAGGGGGTGGTGAGACCCAGTACTTC. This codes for CASSQGALSGGGETQYF.

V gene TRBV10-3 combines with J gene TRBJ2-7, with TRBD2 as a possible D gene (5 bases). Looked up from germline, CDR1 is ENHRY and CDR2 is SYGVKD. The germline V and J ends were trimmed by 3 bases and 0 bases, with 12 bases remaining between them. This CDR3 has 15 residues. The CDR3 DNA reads TGTGCCATCAGTGACCGGACGACTACCTCCTACGAGCAGTACTTC. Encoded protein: CAISDRTTTSYEQYF.

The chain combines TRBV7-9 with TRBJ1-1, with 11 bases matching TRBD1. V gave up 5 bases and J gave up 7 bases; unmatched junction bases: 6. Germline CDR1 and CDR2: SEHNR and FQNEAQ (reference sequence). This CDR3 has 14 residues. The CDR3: CASSPGQGVGEAFF. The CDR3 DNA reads TGTGCCAGCAGCCCGGGACAGGGGGTGGGTGAAGCTTTCTTT.

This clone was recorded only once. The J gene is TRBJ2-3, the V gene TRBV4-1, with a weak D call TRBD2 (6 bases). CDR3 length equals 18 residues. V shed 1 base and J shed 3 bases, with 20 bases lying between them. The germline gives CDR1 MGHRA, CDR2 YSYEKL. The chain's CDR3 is CASSQGGLAGWRTDTQYF. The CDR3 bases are TGCGCCAGCAGCCAAGGGGGGTTGGCGGGATGGCGGACAGATACGCAGTATTTT.

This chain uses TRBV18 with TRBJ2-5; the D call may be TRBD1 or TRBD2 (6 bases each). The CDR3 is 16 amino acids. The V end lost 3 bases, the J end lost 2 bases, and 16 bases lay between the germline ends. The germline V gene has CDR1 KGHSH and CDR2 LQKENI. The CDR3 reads CASSPNRGQGQETQYF. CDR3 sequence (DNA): TGTGCCAGCTCACCCAACCGGGGGCAGGGACAAGAGACCCAGTACTTC.

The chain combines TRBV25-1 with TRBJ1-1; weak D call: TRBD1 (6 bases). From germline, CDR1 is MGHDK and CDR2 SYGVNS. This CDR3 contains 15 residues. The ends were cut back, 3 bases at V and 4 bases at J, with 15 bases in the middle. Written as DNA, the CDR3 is TGTGCCAGCAGTGACTCCGGACGAGGGGGCACTGAAGCTTTCTTT. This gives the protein CASSDSGRGGTEAFF.

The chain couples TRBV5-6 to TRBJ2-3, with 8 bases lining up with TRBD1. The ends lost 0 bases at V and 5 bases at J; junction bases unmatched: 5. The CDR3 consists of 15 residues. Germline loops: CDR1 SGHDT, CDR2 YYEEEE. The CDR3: CASSLGGQGIDTQYF. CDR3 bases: TGTGCCAGCAGCTTGGGCGGACAGGGTATAGATACGCAGTATTTT.

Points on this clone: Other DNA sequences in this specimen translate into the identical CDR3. For the CDR3, the DNA is TGTGCCAGCAGCTCTCAGATGAACACTGAAGCTTTCTTT. Encoded protein: CASSSQMNTEAFF. This chain links TRBV11-2 with TRBJ1-1; D call uncertain. In germline, CDR1 is SGHAT, CDR2 FQNNGV. V was trimmed by 4 bases and J by 0 bases, leaving 6 bases between them. This CDR3 spans 13 amino acids.